This T cell receptor beta chain originates from a study of cytomegalovirus exposure and HLA in healthy donors. 13 Jbeta primers and 60 Vbeta primers were used for the PCR. Only in-frame clones appear in the TCRdb table, and some are missing; sequencing was by immunoSEQ multiplex PCR. The sample records 150,000 to 200,000 clones, roughly nine tenths being singletons. As to this clone: Antigen: not known.

Overall study results and limits: Based on reports, TCR beta sequences accurately predicted HLA-A and HLA-B alleles for most subjects.

Germline V gene sequence: CDR1 LNHDA, CDR2 SQIVND (reference sequence). CDR3 length: 15 residues. Trimming took 6 bases from V and 2 from J; bases not matched to a gene: 6. The sample consisted of PBMCs. The chain couples TRBV19 to TRBJ2-7; 11 bases match TRBD1. This receptor was taken from a boy between 2 and 10 years old in good health and CMV-seronegative. The CDR3 loop is CASSPRTGGPYEQYF. DNA for the CDR3: TGTGCCAGTAGCCCACGGACAGGGGGCCCCTACGAGCAGTACTTC.